This TCR beta chain stems from a study of T-cell memory formation after mild COVID-19. Study as a whole: TCR clustering was largely donor specific.

In this sample, this clonotype turned up a few times. Its antigen is unknown. From 5'RACE with constant-segment primers came TCR alpha and TCR beta cDNA libraries that carried sample barcodes and UMIs. TCRdb analysed the 5' RACE reads with MiXCR anew, one entry per CDR3 protein. The sample carries under 250,000 distinct CDR3 sequences, 10% to 13% recorded once. The germline V gene encodes CDR1 SGHRS and CDR2 YFSETQ. This CDR3 has 16 amino acids. V gave up 0 bases and J gave up 0 bases, with 9 bases separating them. Study-wide findings and caveats: There was a balanced CD4/CD8 profile in clones contracting day 15 to 85, and later expanders leaned CD4+. Second-wave clones with a day 37 peak had unconfirmed SARS-CoV-2 specificity.

The clonotype comes from a man aged 18 to 30 who had mild COVID-19 (a few samples of this study predate the infection). Cell type and time point are not known. Sequencing was performed on PBMCs or a T cell subset sorted from them (not recorded which). The gene calls are TRBV5-1 and TRBJ1-4; D ambiguous. The CDR3: CASSLVLQATNEKLFF. In DNA, the CDR3 is TGCGCCAGCAGCTTGGTTCTTCAGGCAACTAATGAAAAACTGTTTTTT.